This T cell receptor (beta chain) was captured in a study of shared clonotypes between healthy human individuals. Study at large: The cohort had a couple of women and three men, ages 18 to 49.

CD8 cells regarded as naive lacked CD45RO, were positively chosen for CCR7, and omitted terminally differentiated effector memory CD45RA+ cells. Repertoires were generated with immunoSEQ multiplex PCR, while TCRdb's copy carries only in-frame clones and drops some. Among some 800,000 clones, around 93% were seen once, and the ten largest hold 24%. CDR3 size: 15 residues. CDR1 is MDHEN and CDR2 is SYDVKM in the germline V gene. Trimming pared 3 bases from V and 5 bases from J, leaving 15 bases between. The sequenced sample was naive CD8+ T cells sorted from blood. The clonotype originates from a man aged 30 to 45 in good health. The chain employs TRBV28 and TRBJ2-3; D possibly corresponds to TRBD1 (5 bases). The CDR3 coding sequence is TGTGCCAGCAGTTTCGATGGCCAGGGAAGAGATACGCAGTATTTT. As protein: CASSFDGQGRDTQYF.